A single sample is the source of the 20 T cell receptor beta chains below, sequenced in a study of T-cell reconstitution after alpha-beta-depleted transplantation in children. It was with unique molecular identifiers that the TCRbeta library was prepared. TCRdb ran MiXCR on the PCR reads and lists one entry per CDR3 protein. The data show fewer than 150,000 distinct CDR3 sequences, about 9.6% seen once. Sequenced here: PBMCs, mostly from graft donor cells, sampled 180 days after TCRalphabeta/CD19-depleted stem cell transplant. The receptors originated from a girl in the first two years of life who had a stem cell transplant for combined immunodeficiency, so the T cells may come from the graft donor.

This clonotype was observed many times. DNA for the CDR3: TGTGCCAGCAGCTTAGCGCCTCAGGGTGCGAACACCGGGGAGCTGTTTTTT. Its translation is CASSLAPQGANTGELFF. The chain joins TRBV7-6 to TRBJ2-2, with TRBD1 as a possible D gene (5 bases). The germline gives CDR1 SGHVS, CDR2 FNYEAQ. This CDR3 contains 17 residues. V was shortened by 0 bases and J by 0 bases, with 11 bases between the two germline ends.

CDR3 DNA: TGCGCCAGCAGGCGAATTTTCACAACAGTCCCCACAGATACGCAGTATTTT. Amino acids: CASRRIFTTVPTDTQYF. The rearrangement uses TRBV5-1 and TRBJ2-3; no clear D. Trimming cost V 5 bases and J 2 bases, with 21 bases left between them. Germline assignment: CDR1 SGHRS and CDR2 YFSETQ. This CDR3 spans 17 amino acids.

The chain recombines TRBV5-1 with TRBJ1-4; 7 nucleotides align to TRBD1. The germline V gene has CDR1 SGHRS and CDR2 YFSETQ. The CDR3 loop spans 15 amino acids. J was trimmed by 2 bases and V by 3 bases; bases with no gene match: 4. Here the CDR3 DNA reads TGCGCCAGCAGCTCCTTGACAGGGACTAATGAAAAACTGTTTTTT. It codes for CASSSLTGTNEKLFF.

This clonotype was counted only a few times. This chain links TRBV20-1 with TRBJ2-1; TRBD1 or TRBD2 may be the D gene (5 bases each). CDR3 length equals 15 residues. Germline V gene lookup returns CDR1 DFQATT and CDR2 SNEGSKA (reference sequence). V was shortened by 0 bases and J by 4 bases, with 13 bases between the two germline ends. The CDR3 protein is CSARDPGRAYNEQFF. DNA of the CDR3: TGCAGTGCTAGAGACCCGGGACGGGCATACAATGAGCAGTTCTTC.

The chain recombines TRBV10-3 with TRBJ2-2; D could derive from TRBD1 or TRBD2 (5 bases each). The CDR3 contains 16 residues. Between the trimmed V and J ends, which lost 4 bases and 7 bases, there was a span of 19 bases. In germline, CDR1 is ENHRY, CDR2 SYGVKD. CDR3 sequence reads: CAISASPGPGGGELFF. CDR3 nucleotide sequence: TGTGCCATCAGTGCCTCCCCGGGACCGGGCGGCGGGGAGCTGTTTTTT.

This clonotype has only a few counts. V is TRBV5-1 and J is TRBJ1-1, with a possible D match to TRBD1 (6 bases). V lost 5 bases to trimming and J lost 6 bases, with 11 bases between them. CDR1 SGHRS and CDR2 YFSETQ come from the germline V gene. This CDR3 region has 12 residues. CDR3 sequence (DNA): TGCGCCAGCAGTGGGAGGGGGTCTGAAGCTTTCTTT. Amino acids: CASSGRGSEAFF.

The chain employs TRBV7-2 and TRBJ2-7, with 9 bases identical to TRBD1. The CDR3 runs to 13 residues. Trimming at V came to 1 base and at J to 6 bases, leaving 1 base not matched to a gene. Germline CDR1 is SGHTA and CDR2 is FQGNSA. The CDR3 nucleotides read TGTGCCAGCAGCTTAGAGACAGGGGGCGAGCAGTACTTC. Protein product: CASSLETGGEQYF.

There are a few counts of this clonotype. The chain uses TRBV12-3 or TRBV12-4 and TRBJ1-5, with 10 positions matching TRBD1. J lost 3 bases, V lost 6 bases, and 5 bases had no gene match. The CDR3 is made up of 15 amino acids. The CDR3 nucleotides read TGTGCCAGCAGCCGACAGGGGGCAAACAATCAGCCCCAGCATTTT. This sequence encodes CASSRQGANNQPQHF.

The chain employs TRBV12-3 or TRBV12-4 and TRBJ1-3; D is undetermined. This CDR3 has 11 amino acids. Trimming left V 3 bases short and J 6 bases short, with 3 bases between. The CDR3 sequence: CASSFVNTIYF. The DNA for the CDR3 is TGTGCCAGCAGTTTCGTAAACACCATATATTTT.

The chain carries TRBV20-1 and TRBJ1-2; 7 nucleotides align to TRBD1. Germline CDR1 and CDR2: DFQATT and SNEGSKA (reference sequence). This CDR3 has 14 amino acids. V lost 5 bases, J lost 3 bases, and 9 bases stayed unmatched. CDR3 coding DNA: TGCAGTGCTTCTGGACGTAGGGGGCACTATGGCTACACCTTC. This gives the protein CSASGRRGHYGYTF.

The chain is built from TRBV10-3 and TRBJ1-5; D is unresolved. Trimming cost V 10 bases and J 1 base, with 8 bases left between them. This CDR3 contains 12 residues. Germline CDR1 is ENHRY and CDR2 is SYGVKD. CDR3 amino acids: CATKGSNQPQHF. CDR3 in DNA: TGTGCCACGAAAGGGAGCAATCAGCCCCAGCATTTT.

This clonotype was seen more than once but under ten times. The V call is TRBV5-1, the J call TRBJ2-2, with 8 positions matching TRBD1. The CDR3 totals 16 residues. Germline V CDR1 and CDR2: SGHRS, YFSETQ. V lost 0 bases, J lost 4 bases, and 5 bases stayed unmatched. CDR3 nucleotides: TGCGCCAGCAGCTTGGCGCGGACAGGGAGCACCGGGGAGCTGTTTTTT. Encoded protein: CASSLARTGSTGELFF.

This clonotype was seen more than once but under ten times. The gene calls are TRBV10-3 and TRBJ2-6, with D perhaps matching TRBD1 (5 bases). CDR1 is ENHRY and CDR2 is SYGVKD in the germline V gene. The CDR3 sequence is 19 residues long. The V end lost 3 bases, the J end lost 1 base, and 19 bases lay between the germline ends. Here the CDR3 DNA reads TGTGCCATCAGTGATAGGGTCGGCAGGGCAGCATCTGGGGCCAACGTCCTGACTTTC. Its protein product is CAISDRVGRAASGANVLTF.

The CDR3 region is CASSLGSWLAGLYNEQFF. CDR3 DNA: TGCGCCAGCAGCTTGGGTTCCTGGCTAGCGGGCCTCTACAATGAGCAGTTCTTC. V gene TRBV5-1 combines with J gene TRBJ2-1; TRBD2 aligns across 8 bases. V lost 0 bases and J lost 3; bases outside the gene matches: 11. This CDR3 region has 18 residues. The germline CDR1 and CDR2 sequences are SGHRS and YFSETQ.

This sequence joins TRBV10-3 and TRBJ2-7; 8 positions match TRBD1. This CDR3 contains 14 residues. The germline CDR1 and CDR2 sequences are ENHRY and SYGVKD. With V trimmed by 6 bases and J by 2 bases, 6 bases remained unmatched. The DNA of the CDR3 is TGTGCCATCAGCATGGGACAGGACACCTACGAGCAGTACTTC. Protein sequence: CAISMGQDTYEQYF.

This clonotype was seen ten or more times. V and J are TRBV2 and TRBJ1-1; D unclear. With 6 bases removed from V and 0 bases from J, the gap between germline ends came to 11 bases. Germline values: CDR1 SNHLY, CDR2 FYNNEI. The CDR3 runs to 14 residues. The CDR3 reads CASRSRRLNTEAFF. In DNA form, the CDR3 reads TGTGCCAGCAGATCTAGGCGCCTGAACACTGAAGCTTTCTTT.

This clonotype appeared a few times. The genes are TRBV28 and TRBJ2-1; a weak D match, TRBD2 (5 bases). The V and J ends lost 0 bases and 12 bases respectively, with 9 bases between them. CDR3 size: 12 residues. CDR1 and CDR2 from the germline V gene are MDHEN and SYDVKM. The CDR3 region has the DNA TGTGCCAGCAGTTTATGGGGAGTAGGGCAGTTCTTC. Amino acids: CASSLWGVGQFF.

This clonotype was seen at least ten times. The chain links TRBV12-3 or TRBV12-4 to TRBJ1-4; weak D call: TRBD1 (6 bases). The ends were cut back, 0 bases at V and 7 bases at J, with 9 bases in the middle. The CDR3 contains 14 residues. CDR3 sequence reads: CASSLAGAGEKLFF. The CDR3 DNA sequence: TGTGCCAGCAGTTTAGCGGGGGCCGGTGAAAAACTGTTTTTT.

This clonotype was seen a handful of times. The chain links TRBV20-1 to TRBJ1-5; no clear D. V lost 1 base to trimming and J lost 3 bases, with 13 bases between them. Germline V gene sequence: CDR1 DFQATT, CDR2 SNEGSKA (reference sequence). The CDR3 consists of 15 residues. CDR3 in amino acids: CSARARRQLNQPQHF. The CDR3 DNA is TGCAGTGCTAGAGCCCGCAGGCAACTCAATCAGCCCCAGCATTTT.

The chain has TRBV27 and TRBJ1-1; 9 nucleotides agree with TRBD1. The CDR3 has 14 amino acids. CDR1 MNHEY and CDR2 SMNVEV come from the germline V gene (reference sequence). V shed 5 bases, J shed 4 bases, and the junction held 5 bases outside the gene matches. The CDR3 nucleotides are TGTGCCAGCAGTCCCAACAGGGGGCTCACTGAAGCTTTCTTT. Encoded protein: CASSPNRGLTEAFF.